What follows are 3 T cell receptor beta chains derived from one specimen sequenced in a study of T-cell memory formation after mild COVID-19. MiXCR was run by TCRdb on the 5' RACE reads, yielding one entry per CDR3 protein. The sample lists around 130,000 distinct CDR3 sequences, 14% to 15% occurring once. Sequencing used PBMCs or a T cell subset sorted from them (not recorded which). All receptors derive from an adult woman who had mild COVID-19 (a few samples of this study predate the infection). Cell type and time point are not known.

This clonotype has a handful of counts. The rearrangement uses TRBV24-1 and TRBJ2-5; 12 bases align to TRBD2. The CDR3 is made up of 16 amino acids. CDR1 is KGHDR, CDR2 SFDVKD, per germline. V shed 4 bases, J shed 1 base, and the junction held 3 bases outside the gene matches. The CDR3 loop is CATSELAGGLQETQYF. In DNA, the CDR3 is TGTGCCACCAGTGAACTAGCGGGGGGACTCCAAGAGACCCAGTACTTC.

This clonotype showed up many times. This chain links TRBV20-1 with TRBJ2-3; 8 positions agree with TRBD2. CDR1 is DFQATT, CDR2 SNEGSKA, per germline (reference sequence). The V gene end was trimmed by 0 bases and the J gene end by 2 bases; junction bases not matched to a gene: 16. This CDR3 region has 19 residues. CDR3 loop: CSARDQMGAGAHYTDTQYF. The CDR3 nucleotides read TGCAGTGCTAGAGATCAGATGGGAGCGGGAGCCCACTACACAGATACGCAGTATTTT.

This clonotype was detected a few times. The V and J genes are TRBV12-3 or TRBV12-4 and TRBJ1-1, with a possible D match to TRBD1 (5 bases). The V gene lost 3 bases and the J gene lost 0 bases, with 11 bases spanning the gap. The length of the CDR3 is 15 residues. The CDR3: CASSFGADMNTEAFF. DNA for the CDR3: TGTGCCAGCAGTTTCGGTGCGGACATGAACACTGAAGCTTTCTTT.